This T cell receptor (beta chain) originates from a study of control samples from healthy donors and cancer patients. This clone was seen just once. Libraries were prepared by immunoSEQ multiplex PCR; TCRdb keeps only in-frame clonotypes and omits some of them. The sample has fewer than 200,000 clones, just over 90% seen once. The CDR3 spans 13 residues. V trimming: 10 bases; J trimming: 7 bases; junction bases outside the gene matches: 8. Germline lookup yields CDR1 KGHDR and CDR2 SFDVKD. J is TRBJ2-1 and V is TRBV24-1, with 8 bases identical to TRBD1. The sample consisted of blood. The receptor comes from a woman in her sixties or seventies in good health. The CDR3 bases are TGTGCCACGCAACTACAGGGGGGTAATGAGCAGTTCTTC. Its protein product is CATQLQGGNEQFF.